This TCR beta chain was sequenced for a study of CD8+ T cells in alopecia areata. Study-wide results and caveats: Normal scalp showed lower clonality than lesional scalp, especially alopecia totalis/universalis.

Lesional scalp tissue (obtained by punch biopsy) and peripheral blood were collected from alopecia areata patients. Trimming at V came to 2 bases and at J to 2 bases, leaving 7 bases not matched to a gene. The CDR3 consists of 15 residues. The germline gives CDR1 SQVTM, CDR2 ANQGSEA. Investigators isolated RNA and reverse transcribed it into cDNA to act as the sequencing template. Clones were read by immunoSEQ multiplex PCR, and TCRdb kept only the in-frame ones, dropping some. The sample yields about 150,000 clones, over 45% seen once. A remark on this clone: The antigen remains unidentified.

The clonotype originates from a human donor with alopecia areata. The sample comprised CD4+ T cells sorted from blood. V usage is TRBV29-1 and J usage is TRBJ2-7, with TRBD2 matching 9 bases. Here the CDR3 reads CSVESLAGGAYEQYF. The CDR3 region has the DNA TGCAGCGTTGAATCTCTGGCGGGAGGGGCCTACGAGCAGTACTTC.